The 32 T cell receptor beta chains given below trace back to one sample, sequenced in a study of radiation and T cells in renal cell carcinoma. This table comes from immunoSEQ multiplex PCR, and its TCRdb copy is limited to in-frame clones, with some not included. This sample carries about 140,000 clones, over 80% of them seen once, and the ten largest clones take approximately 20%. Time point here: baseline pretreatment blood. Documented treatment: 15 Gy SBRT to primary tumor, nephrectomy 4 weeks later. Sequenced material: blood, taken from a patient whose treatment included radiotherapy and nephrectomy. The receptors were sampled from a woman aged 45-65 years with renal cell carcinoma.

The rearrangement uses TRBV18 and TRBJ1-5; D gene uncertain. The CDR3 contains 16 residues. The germline V gene encodes CDR1 KGHSH and CDR2 LQKENI. Trimming removed 3 bases from V and 1 base from J, with 13 bases in between. The CDR3 is CASSPPMAASNQPQHF. CDR3 bases: TGTGCCAGCTCACCCCCTATGGCAGCCAGCAATCAGCCCCAGCATTTT.

This clone was detected only once. The chain couples TRBV29-1 to TRBJ2-3; the match to TRBD2 covers 10 bases. This CDR3 comprises 14 residues. J gave up 2 bases and V 4 bases, and 3 bases lay outside the gene matches. Germline assignment: CDR1 SQVTM and CDR2 ANQGSEA. CDR3 coding DNA: TGCAGCGTTGCTAGCGGGAGCACCACAGATACGCAGTATTTT. Encoded protein: CSVASGSTTDTQYF.

The chain recombines TRBV4-1 with TRBJ2-7; 8 bases line up with TRBD1. The length of the CDR3 is 16 residues. Germline-derived CDR1 and CDR2 are MGHRA and YSYEKL. J was trimmed by 5 bases and V by 3 bases; bases with no gene match: 12. CDR3 bases: TGCGCCAGCAGCCACTTCAACGGAGGACAGGGCGACGAGCAGTACTTC. It specifies CASSHFNGGQGDEQYF.

V gene TRBV7-2 combines with J gene TRBJ1-2; D is unclear. The CDR3 loop spans 11 amino acids. Germline CDR1 and CDR2: SGHTA and FQGNSA. V gave up 1 base and J gave up 7 bases, with 4 bases separating them. The CDR3 DNA follows: TGTGCCAGCAGCTTAGGGGCTGGCTACACCTTC. Translated: CASSLGAGYTF.

The chain carries TRBV30 and TRBJ1-4; 7 nucleotides align to TRBD1. V trimming: 0 bases; J trimming: 4 bases; junction bases outside the gene matches: 2. Germline assignment: CDR1 GTSNPN and CDR2 SVGIG (reference sequence). This CDR3 spans 14 amino acids. CDR3 loop: CAWSVHRGNEKLFF. The DNA of the CDR3 is TGTGCCTGGAGTGTACACAGGGGTAATGAAAAACTGTTTTTT.

The chain links TRBV7-2 to TRBJ2-7; TRBD2 matches at 8 bases. V lost 4 bases to trimming and J lost 3 bases; unmatched junction nucleotides: 5. From germline, CDR1 is SGHTA and CDR2 FQGNSA. The CDR3 has 14 amino acids. The CDR3 reads CASSSRGANYEQYF. In DNA form, the CDR3 reads TGTGCCAGCAGCTCGCGGGGGGCTAACTACGAGCAGTACTTC. Supplemented by reference TRBV7-2 and TRBJ2-7, the full variable domain reads GAGVSQSPSNKVTEKGKDVELRCDPISGHTALYWYRQSLGQGLEFLIYFQGNSAPDKSGLPSDRFSAERTGGSVSTLTIQRTQQEDSAVYLCASSSRGANYEQYFGPGTRLTVT.

This clone was recorded once. This chain links TRBV7-9 with TRBJ2-3, with D perhaps matching TRBD1 (5 bases). Germline V lookup: CDR1 SEHNR, CDR2 FQNEAQ (reference sequence). CDR3 length: 16 amino acids. V gave up 3 bases and J gave up 2 bases, with 15 bases separating them. The CDR3 sequence is CASSFQGAWSTDTQYF. The DNA for the CDR3 is TGTGCCAGCAGCTTTCAAGGGGCATGGTCCACAGATACGCAGTATTTT.

This clone appeared a single time. This chain links TRBV5-5 with TRBJ1-5; no definite D call. The germline V gene encodes CDR1 SGHKS and CDR2 YYEKEE (reference sequence). This CDR3 contains 16 residues. The V end lost 0 bases, the J end lost 3 bases, and 13 bases lay between the germline ends. The CDR3 coding sequence is TGTGCCAGCAGCTTGGTAGCAGGTGTAATCAATCAGCCCCAGCATTTT. This codes for CASSLVAGVINQPQHF.

The rearrangement links TRBV18 to TRBJ1-1, with D perhaps matching TRBD1 (5 bases). CDR3 length: 14 residues. The V end was cut by 3 bases, the J end by 6 bases, with 14 bases between. Germline V gene data show CDR1 as KGHSH and CDR2 as LQKENI. CDR3 region: CASSPGLQGSEAFF. Here the CDR3 DNA reads TGTGCCAGCTCACCCGGACTGCAGGGATCTGAAGCTTTCTTT.

The CDR3: CASSNLGEAGNTIYF. The CDR3 DNA reads as TGTGCCAGCAGCAATCTGGGAGAGGCTGGAAACACCATATATTTT. The genes are TRBV5-4 and TRBJ1-3; D is unclear. Trimming left V 4 bases short and J 2 bases short, with 13 bases between. CDR3 length: 15 residues. Germline assignment: CDR1 SGHNT and CDR2 YYREEE (reference sequence). The variable domain in full, completed from reference TRBV5-4 and TRBJ1-3, reads ETGVTQSPTHLIKTRGQQVTLRCSSQSGHNTVSWYQQALGQGPQFIFQYYREEENGRGNFPPRFSGLQFPNYSSELNVNALELDDSALYLCASSNLGEAGNTIYFGEGSWLTVV.

The rearrangement uses TRBV18 and TRBJ1-2; 8 positions match TRBD1. Germline values: CDR1 KGHSH, CDR2 LQKENI. This CDR3 is 13 amino acids long. Trimming took 3 bases from V and 6 from J; bases not matched to a gene: 3. CDR3 region: CASSPGQADGYTF. The CDR3 nucleotides read TGTGCCAGCTCACCGGGACAGGCGGATGGCTACACCTTC.

On this clone: Other DNA sequences in this sample translate to the same CDR3. The V and J genes are TRBV30 and TRBJ1-1; D not certain. Trimming took 0 bases from V and 0 from J, leaving 5 bases between them. CDR1 is GTSNPN and CDR2 is SVGIG in the germline V gene (reference sequence). The CDR3 is 13 amino acids. This CDR3 reads CAWSVPVNTEAFF. The CDR3 DNA reads as TGTGCCTGGAGTGTACCGGTGAACACTGAAGCTTTCTTT.

The genes are TRBV29-1 and TRBJ1-2, with D unresolved. The CDR3 extends over 13 amino acids. V lost 4 bases and J 4 bases, leaving 13 bases between the germline ends. The V gene's germline CDR1 is SQVTM and CDR2 ANQGSEA. The DNA for the CDR3 is TGCAGCGTTGGTCGGGCAGACATCTATGGCTACACCTTC. This translates into CSVGRADIYGYTF.

This clone was seen once. V gene TRBV6-1 combines with J gene TRBJ1-2, with 8 bases lining up with TRBD1. Germline V CDR1 and CDR2: MNHNS, SASEGT. Unmatched junction bases numbered 5, after V lost 4 bases and J lost 4 bases. The CDR3 sequence is 14 residues long. The CDR3 reads CASSVTGTGYGYTF. CDR3 nucleotides: TGTGCCAGCAGTGTAACCGGGACAGGCTATGGCTACACCTTC.

This chain connects TRBV15 to TRBJ2-7, with D maybe TRBD2 (5 bases). The CDR3 length is 13 residues. V shed 3 bases and J shed 4 bases, with 10 bases lying between them. CDR1 and CDR2 (germline): LNHNV, YYDKDF (reference sequence). The CDR3 DNA reads TGTGCCACCAGCAGCCCTAGCAGTTACGAGCAGTACTTC. Protein: CATSSPSSYEQYF.

This clone was seen a handful of times. This sequence joins TRBV15 and TRBJ2-1; D remains ambiguous. This CDR3 has 15 amino acids. Trimming pared 5 bases from V and 4 bases from J, leaving 15 bases between. Germline V gene data show CDR1 as LNHNV and CDR2 as YYDKDF (reference sequence). CDR3 DNA sequence: TGTGCCACCAGCGGTACCGCGGCCGCATACAATGAGCAGTTCTTC. It is translated as CATSGTAAAYNEQFF.

The chain uses TRBV9 and TRBJ2-2; unclear D gene. Trimming shortened V by 0 bases and J by 4 bases, and 10 bases separated the two germline ends. The CDR3 is 15 residues long. Germline V gene lookup returns CDR1 SGDLS and CDR2 YYNGEE. In nucleotides, the CDR3 is TGTGCCAGCAGCGTAGAAGGCCTCAGCACCGGGGAGCTGTTTTTT. This sequence encodes CASSVEGLSTGELFF.

The chain carries TRBV21-1 and TRBJ2-3; TRBD1, as called in the table, went unchecked against the DNA. TRBV21-1 is a listed pseudogene. The CDR3 is 19 residues long. The CDR3 spells CASSKDWGPQLNSTDTQYF. CDR3 bases: TGTGCCAGCAGCAAAGACTGGGGGCCTCAATTAAATAGCACAGATACGCAGTATTTT.

This chain joins TRBV6-5 and TRBJ2-2, with 13 bases that match TRBD2. The CDR3 totals 15 residues. The V gene's germline CDR1 is MNHEY and CDR2 SVGAGI. J was trimmed by 6 bases and V by 6 bases; bases with no gene match: 4. CDR3 residues: CASRRTSGRPGELFF. The CDR3 DNA is TGTGCCAGCAGAAGGACTAGCGGGAGACCCGGGGAGCTGTTTTTT.

J is TRBJ1-6 and V is TRBV27; unclear D gene. The V gene lost 9 bases and the J gene lost 7 bases, with 10 bases spanning the gap. This CDR3 has 12 residues. The germline V gene has CDR1 MNHEY and CDR2 SMNVEV (reference sequence). The CDR3 DNA is TGTGCCAGTCGCACCCCCAATTCACCCCTCCACTTT. As protein: CASRTPNSPLHF.

The table lists this clone with a few counts. The CDR3 DNA follows: TGCAGCGTCCGGGCGGGTCAGCCCCAGCATTTT. It encodes CSVRAGQPQHF. The chain employs TRBV20-1 and TRBJ1-5; D remains ambiguous. This CDR3 contains 11 residues. Germline V gives CDR1 DFQATT, CDR2 SNEGSKA (reference sequence).

The rearrangement links TRBV7-8 to TRBJ2-2, with D perhaps being TRBD1 or TRBD2 (5 bases each). Germline V gives CDR1 SGHVS, CDR2 FQNEAQ. The CDR3 consists of 17 residues. V dropped 4 bases and J dropped 6 bases, with 21 bases sitting between them. CDR3 residues: CASSYPNRDRISGELFF. The DNA for the CDR3 is TGTGCCAGCAGCTATCCTAATCGGGACCGCATTTCCGGGGAGCTGTTTTTT.

DNA for the CDR3: TGCGCCAGCAGCCAAGATTTCGACAGCACTACTAACTATGGCTACACCTTC. Translated: CASSQDFDSTTNYGYTF. The chain is built from TRBV4-3 and TRBJ1-2, with TRBD1 as a possible D gene (5 bases). The ends were cut back, 0 bases at V and 0 bases at J, with 14 bases in the middle. Germline-derived CDR1 and CDR2 are LGHNA and YSLEER. The CDR3 is 17 amino acids.

V is TRBV7-6 and J is TRBJ1-5, with no clear D. Trimming took off 7 bases at V and 7 bases at J, with 14 bases between the two ends. CDR3 length: 13 residues. The germline V gene has CDR1 SGHVS and CDR2 FNYEAQ. The CDR3 region is CASTIMLGQPQHF. CDR3 sequence (DNA): TGTGCCAGCACTATAATGTTAGGGCAGCCCCAGCATTTT.

J is TRBJ2-2 and V is TRBV11-2; TRBD1 agrees at 7 bases. The CDR3 has 15 amino acids. V dropped 5 bases and J dropped 4; count of bases not matched to a gene: 7. CDR1 and CDR2 from the germline V gene are SGHAT and FQNNGV. As DNA, the CDR3 is TGTGCCAGCAGCCAGGGTACAGGGGTCACCGGGGAGCTGTTTTTT. This translates into CASSQGTGVTGELFF.

This clone has more than one count but fewer than ten. This sequence joins TRBV19 and TRBJ1-5; D call uncertain. The CDR3 has 14 residues. V dropped 4 bases and J dropped 3 bases, with 10 bases sitting between them. CDR1 and CDR2 from the germline V gene are LNHDA and SQIVND (reference sequence). Here the CDR3 reads CASSNSGDNQPQHF. The CDR3 nucleotides are TGTGCCAGTAGTAACTCAGGAGACAATCAGCCCCAGCATTTT.

V is TRBV2 and J is TRBJ2-3; D is possibly TRBD1 or TRBD2 (5 bases each). Trimming left V 3 bases short and J 2 bases short, with 12 bases between. Germline CDR1 and CDR2: SNHLY and FYNNEI. The CDR3 runs 15 residues. CDR3 residues: CASSDFGDLTDTQYF. CDR3 in DNA: TGTGCCAGCAGTGATTTTGGGGACCTCACAGATACGCAGTATTTT.

The genes are TRBV19 and TRBJ2-4, with 7 positions matching TRBD1. With V trimmed by 5 bases and J by 2 bases, 9 bases remained unmatched. The germline V gene has CDR1 LNHDA and CDR2 SQIVND (reference sequence). This CDR3 comprises 16 residues. The CDR3, as DNA: TGTGCCAGTAGTTCGGGACAGTTCGGGTCCAAAAACATTCAGTACTTC. Protein sequence: CASSSGQFGSKNIQYF.

The chain employs TRBV5-6 and TRBJ1-6, with 7 bases aligning to TRBD1. This CDR3 has 14 residues. Looked up from germline, CDR1 is SGHDT and CDR2 is YYEEEE. The trim removed 4 bases at V and 6 bases at J, leaving 4 bases unmatched. The CDR3 here is CASSVGQLNSPLHF. As DNA, the CDR3 is TGTGCCAGCAGCGTGGGACAGCTTAATTCACCCCTCCACTTT.

V and J are TRBV9 and TRBJ2-7; no clear D gene. CDR1 is SGDLS and CDR2 is YYNGEE in the germline V gene. The V end was cut by 0 bases, the J end by 4 bases, with 11 bases between. The CDR3 has 14 amino acids. The DNA for the CDR3 is TGTGCCAGCAGCGTAGACGTGGGCCAGTACGAGCAGTACTTC. Translating it yields CASSVDVGQYEQYF.

The chain combines TRBV6-5 with TRBJ1-1, with 8 bases identical to TRBD1. The CDR3 is 14 residues long. V trimming: 4 bases; J trimming: 1 base; junction bases outside the gene matches: 2. In germline, CDR1 is MNHEY, CDR2 SVGAGI. In DNA, the CDR3 is TGTGCCAGCAGTTCGGACAGGGCGAACACTGAAGCTTTCTTT. This encodes CASSSDRANTEAFF.

The chain couples TRBV6-5 to TRBJ2-4; D remains ambiguous. V was cut by 6 bases and J by 0 bases, with 9 bases left in between. In germline, CDR1 is MNHEY, CDR2 SVGAGI. There are 14 residues in the CDR3. CDR3 coding DNA: TGTGCCAGCAGGCCCCTCCTAGCCAAAAACATTCAGTACTTC. It specifies CASRPLLAKNIQYF.